This T cell receptor (beta chain) is from a study of vaccination and CD4 T cells after COVID-19. Across the study: Post-vaccination samples were procured at a median of approximately 72 days following dose two (range 14 to 241).

Study-wide results and caveats: The median SARS-CoV-2-reactive clonotype number increased from about 20 to 38, without statistical significance.

V was trimmed by 4 bases and J by 10 bases, leaving 11 bases between them. CDR3 length: 13 amino acids. Germline-derived CDR1 and CDR2 are MGHRA and YSYEKL. Remarks on this clonotype: The antigen is unknown.

Treatment: roughly ten-day PBMC culture with coronavirus spike peptide pools or control peptides (ViraFEST assay). Peptide pools at 10 ug/ml and IL-2 at approximately 9.6 IU/ml were added to cultures of a few million PBMCs per well. The Oncomine TCR Beta short-read assay generated sequence data from the DNA of cultured CD4+ T cells. The genomic DNA was obtained from cultured CD4+ T cells by extraction with the QIAamp micro DNA kit. A single record per CDR3 protein comes from TCRdb applying MiXCR to the PCR reads. The table lists some 20,000 distinct CDR3 sequences, roughly three fifths of them singletons, with about 9.4% in the top ten.

The chain carries TRBV4-1 and TRBJ1-6; no clear D gene. The sequence was obtained from a human donor who had recovered from COVID-19. The sequencing input was CD4+ T cells from blood, cultured in vitro. In DNA form, the CDR3 reads TGCGCCAGCAGCCCCCTCCCAAGGTCACCCCTCCACTTT. This translates into CASSPLPRSPLHF.